Below, one TCR beta chain is given with its context. This clone was recorded once. Its antigen specificity is not known. No qualities accompany the bases; no much larger clone lies one base away. Donors were healthy HIV-negative adults with no recently reported acute infections or vaccinations. Every donor was a Caucasian adult living in Nashville, Tennessee, USA. Magnetic negative selection was used to enrich CD4+ T cells, after which naive cells were positively selected on CD45RA and the negative fraction became the memory subset. Blood was collected by leukapheresis, and PBMCs were isolated by Ficoll-Histopaque density gradient centrifugation and then cryopreserved in liquid nitrogen vapor phase. Analytical flow cytometry was used to check the purity and quantity of each magnetically sorted T cell population. Genomic DNA was isolated from each sorted fraction and quantified by UV absorbance on a Nanodrop 2000c.

This entry is derived from a study of shared clonotypes between healthy human individuals (dated by TCRdb to the early 2020s). As for the study more broadly: A few men and two women, aged 18 to 49 years, made up the cohort. The study deeply sequenced blood TCR repertoires of five healthy adults to estimate repertoire size and the extent of clonotype sharing between individuals. Libraries were prepared and TCR repertoires were sequenced by different laboratories using diverse techniques, in order to increase sequencing depth and limit assay-specific biases. Between about 0.8 and 9 billion PBMCs per donor were obtained by leukapheresis. For each donor, three plates each were used for CD4 naive and CD4 memory, two plates were used for CD8 naive, and one plate was used for CD8 memory.

TCR CDR3 regions were amplified from genomic DNA by multiplex PCR using the deep immunoSEQ assay. Extracted genomic DNA from each cell subset was spread evenly across all wells of several immunoSEQ 96-well plates, with each plate serving as a replicate. Each replicate PCR for sorted subsets received around 200 ng genomic DNA, equal to tens of thousands of T cell genomes. The purified libraries were quantified using a Qubit 3.0 fluorometer, sized with a Bioanalyzer 2100, and then quantified again using the KAPA Library Quantification kit. Every immunoSEQ 96-well plate was sequenced on a dedicated single-read 150-cycle Illumina NextSeq 550 flow cell. Regarding the original processing steps: Because the immunoSEQ output included only junctional sequences and no quality scores, the filtering could not be the same as the filtering used for full-length reads. Sequences were annotated with PyIR, a Python wrapper for IgBLAST v1.9, and V/J genes and CDR3 were assigned using IMGT germline references. Reads were removed for weak V/J assignments (E-value above 1e-6), missing CDR3, stop codons, out-of-frame junctions, or ambiguous translated residues. V3J clonotypes were defined as sequences sharing the same inferred V gene, J gene, and CDR3 amino acid sequence. Percentage overlap between repertoires was computed as shared unique clonotypes divided by the size of the smaller repertoire. Richness of each repertoire was evaluated using RTK rarefaction, the Chao1 estimator, and Recon v2.1 estimates of unobserved clonotypes. Generation probabilities for all TCRbeta clonotypes obtained by the gDNA method from several donors were computed using OLGA. This is the immuneACCESS table as TCRdb keeps it, with only in-frame sequences that have V and J called. A part of the clones is gone; compared with another copy, unresolved V genes explain less than half, and the rest is unexplained. The D gene and trimming were derived from the DNA, and the V and J assignments and clone size from that table. Within this sample are fewer than 2.5 million clones, with roughly 93% of them counted one time only. Jointly, the top ten make up about 0.34% of the sample.

Overall results and qualifications from the work: Naive subsets generally had larger estimated clonotype richness than memory subsets. The genetic and exposure-history diversity represented was limited by the small number of donors. Higher generation probabilities were observed for clonotypes shared by all four sorted-subset donors than for non-shared clonotypes. Pairwise subsampling indicated that sequencing depth was expected to affect the degree of clonotype sharing among donors. Sampling was restricted to blood, and TCR repertoires in tissues likely differ from the TCR repertoires found in blood. Incomplete sequencing was indicated by rarefaction of sorted-subset datasets, despite the large sequencing depth. Sharing across several donors was observed for approximately 5% of naive CD4, 3% to 3.5% of naive CD8, around 2.5% of memory CD4, and around 0.44% of memory CD8 clonotypes.

According to the germline V gene, CDR1 reads SGHDT and CDR2 reads YYEEEE. The CDR3 contains 15 residues, cysteine and phenylalanine counted. The only DNA kept is the CDR3, 45 bases in frame from the first base. V has 0 bases trimmed and J has 4 bases trimmed; junction bases matching no gene number 5. Recombination connected TRBV5-6 to TRBJ1-2, with 8 central nucleotides matching TRBD1. The sequence came from a young man in good health. Some clones in this sample may be carry-over from other donors' samples. The source material was naive CD4+ T cells from PBMCs. The meaning of the sample's cell subset or site label: CD45RA+ positively selected. The CDR3 protein sequence reads: CASSLGTGIGYGYTF. The nucleotide sequence reads as follows: TGTGCCAGCAGCTTGGGGACAGGGATCGGCTATGGCTACACCTTC.